Sequencing of this T cell receptor beta chain was carried out in a study of shared clonotypes between healthy human individuals. Study conclusions and caveats: Only blood was sampled, and tissue TCR repertoires likely differ from blood ones.

This clone came up once. Its antigen is unidentified. There were no recent acute infections or vaccinations among the donors, who were healthy HIV-negative adults. Germline V lookup: CDR1 LNHDA, CDR2 SQIVND (reference sequence). The CDR3 is 15 residues long. Trimming removed 3 bases from V and 2 bases from J; junction bases left unmatched: 6. Approximately 30,000 T cell genomes, or around 0.3 ug DNA, went into unsorted PBMC replicate PCRs. Sequencing on ten immunoSEQ deep assay plates was performed for unsorted PBMC DNA. TCRdb's table, derived via immunoSEQ multiplex PCR, lists solely in-frame clones and lacks some. This table has fewer than 600,000 clones, 70% to 80% appearing once.

This clonotype was obtained from a woman aged 40 to 50 in good health. Some clones in this sample may be carry-over from other donors' samples. The chain employs TRBV19 and TRBJ2-5, with 7 bases that match TRBD2. The sequencing sample was made of PBMCs. The CDR3 protein is CASSIGTNVQETQYF. The CDR3 coding sequence is TGTGCCAGTAGTATTGGGACTAACGTTCAAGAGACCCAGTACTTC. Full variable domain (missing parts from reference TRBV19 and TRBJ2-5): DGGITQSPKYLFRKEGQNVTLSCEQNLNHDAMYWYRQDPGQGLRLIYYSQIVNDFQKGDIAEGYSVSREKKESFPLTVTSAQKNPTAFYLCASSIGTNVQETQYFGPGTRLLVL.